Each of the 27 T cell receptor beta chains below was sequenced from the same sample in a study of cytomegalovirus exposure and HLA in healthy donors. PCR involved 60 Vbeta and 13 Jbeta primers. Produced via immunoSEQ multiplex PCR; TCRdb's table is partial and in-frame only. Counted here are 130,000 to 150,000 clones, more than 75% occurring once; the ten biggest clones make up 2.5% to 3%. Sequences were obtained from PBMCs. These receptors were obtained from a female donor in good health and CMV-seronegative.

The rearrangement uses TRBV6-5 and TRBJ2-5; tentatively, D is TRBD1 (6 bases). The CDR3 consists of 13 residues. The germline V and J ends were trimmed by 7 bases and 5 bases, with 14 bases remaining between them. Germline V gene data show CDR1 as MNHEY and CDR2 as SVGAGI. The CDR3 loop is CASIKGQSETQYF. The CDR3 DNA follows: TGTGCCAGCATCAAAGGACAGTCGGAGACCCAGTACTTC.

Remarks on this clone: One junction end disagrees with the germline gene, perhaps due to a read error. This chain links TRBV29-1 with TRBJ2-2, with D perhaps TRBD1 (6 bases). The germline gives CDR1 SQVTM, CDR2 ANQGSEA. This CDR3 is built from 13 residues. The CDR3 loop is CSVSGALTGKLFF. The CDR3 bases are TGCAGCGTTTCAGGGGCGCTCACCGGGAAGCTGTTTTTT.

This rearrangement joins TRBV9 to TRBJ2-3; 8 bases line up with TRBD1. V lost 3 bases to trimming and J lost 0 bases; unmatched junction nucleotides: 6. The CDR3 totals 16 residues. CDR1 is SGDLS and CDR2 is YYNGEE in the germline V gene. The CDR3 sequence is CASSAWGQASTDTQYF. The CDR3 nucleotides read TGTGCCAGCAGCGCCTGGGGACAGGCTAGCACAGATACGCAGTATTTT.

The chain uses TRBV5-8 and TRBJ2-7; perhaps TRBD2 as D (6 bases). The germline V and J ends were trimmed by 0 bases and 2 bases, with 9 bases remaining between them. The CDR3 runs 14 residues. Germline CDR1 reads SGHTS; CDR2 reads YDEGEE. The CDR3 protein is CASSLAGGTYEQYF. CDR3 sequence (DNA): TGTGCCAGCAGCTTGGCCGGGGGTACCTACGAGCAGTACTTC.

This chain joins TRBV10-3 and TRBJ2-5; 8 nucleotides line up with TRBD2. With 4 bases clipped from V and 2 bases from J, the junction kept 6 bases outside the gene matches. This CDR3 is built from 15 residues. CDR1 is ENHRY and CDR2 is SYGVKD in the germline V gene. The CDR3 is CAISVVRGAQETQYF. The CDR3 DNA sequence: TGTGCCATCAGTGTCGTGCGGGGGGCGCAAGAGACCCAGTACTTC.

This chain joins TRBV6-1 and TRBJ2-1; 10 nucleotides match TRBD2. Germline assignment: CDR1 MNHNS and CDR2 SASEGT. The CDR3 has 15 amino acids. The J segment lost 3 bases and the V segment lost 6 bases, leaving 5 bases of the junction unmatched. CDR3 in amino acids: CASSASGSYYNEQFF. The CDR3 DNA is TGTGCCAGCAGCGCTAGCGGGAGTTACTACAATGAGCAGTTCTTC.

The J gene is TRBJ2-7, the V gene TRBV30, with 7 bases matching TRBD2. Trimming cost V 3 bases and J 4 bases; bases outside gene matches: 9. This CDR3 has 14 amino acids. Germline assignment: CDR1 GTSNPN and CDR2 SVGIG (reference sequence). DNA of the CDR3: TGTGCCTGGAGCTCGACTAGCAGACTTTACGAGCAGTACTTC. This sequence encodes CAWSSTSRLYEQYF.

This sequence joins TRBV2 and TRBJ2-7; TRBD1 matches at 8 bases. With 8 bases clipped from V and 3 bases from J, the junction kept 6 bases outside the gene matches. Germline assignment: CDR1 SNHLY and CDR2 FYNNEI. The CDR3 has 13 residues. The CDR3, as DNA: TGTGCCAGCTCCAGGGGGCTTCTCTACGAGCAGTACTTC. It yields the protein CASSRGLLYEQYF.

This sequence joins TRBV30 and TRBJ2-2; D uncertain. Trimming removed 6 bases at V and 1 base at J, with 12 bases between. The length of the CDR3 is 14 residues. The germline gives CDR1 GTSNPN, CDR2 SVGIG (reference sequence). The CDR3 DNA sequence: TGTGCCTGTCAGAACATTCGGAACACCGGGGAGCTGTTTTTT. This sequence encodes CACQNIRNTGELFF.

The chain uses TRBV9 and TRBJ1-2, with TRBD1 matching over 7 bases. The V segment lost 3 bases and the J segment 4 bases; nucleotides outside the gene matches: 6. This CDR3 is 14 amino acids long. Germline values: CDR1 SGDLS, CDR2 YYNGEE. Here the CDR3 DNA reads TGTGCCAGCAGCGCGTACCGGGACAGCTATGGCTACACCTTC. This codes for CASSAYRDSYGYTF. The complete variable domain, with remaining parts taken from reference TRBV9 and TRBJ1-2, reads DSGVTQTPKHLITATGQRVTLRCSPRSGDLSVYWYQQSLDQGLQFLIQYYNGEERAKGNILERFSAQQFPDLHSELNLSSLELGDSALYFCASSAYRDSYGYTFGSGTRLTVV.

This clone has a handful of counts. The rearrangement uses TRBV7-9 and TRBJ1-2, with a weak D call TRBD1 (6 bases). Germline loops: CDR1 SEHNR, CDR2 FQNEAQ (reference sequence). Trimming cost V 5 bases and J 5 bases, with 18 bases left between them. The CDR3 sequence is 15 residues long. The CDR3: CASSDNGQKIYGYTF. The CDR3 DNA follows: TGTGCCAGCAGCGATAACGGACAGAAGATTTATGGCTACACCTTC.

This clone was seen just once. The chain carries TRBV28 and TRBJ2-5; D might be TRBD1 (6 bases). Trimming cost V 4 bases and J 1 base, with 13 bases left between them. Germline V gives CDR1 MDHEN, CDR2 SYDVKM. The CDR3 runs 15 residues. The CDR3 DNA reads as TGTGCCAGCAGTTCCTTCAGGACAGTCCAAGAGACCCAGTACTTC. Translated, it gives CASSSFRTVQETQYF.

The chain recombines TRBV11-2 with TRBJ2-5, with D possibly matching TRBD2 (5 bases). This CDR3 comprises 13 residues. Deletions cut 5 bases from V and 7 bases from J, with 14 bases between. CDR1 and CDR2 (germline): SGHAT, FQNNGV. CDR3 residues: CASSRRTAWTQYF. DNA for the CDR3: TGTGCCAGCAGCCGGAGGACCGCCTGGACCCAGTACTTC.

The chain joins TRBV5-1 to TRBJ2-3; TRBD1 is a possible D gene (8 bases). Germline V CDR1 and CDR2: SGHRS, YFSETQ. The CDR3 has 16 amino acids. V was clipped by 0 bases and J by 4 bases, with 15 bases between them. CDR3: CASSLDTGGVPDTQYF. CDR3 DNA: TGCGCCAGCAGCTTGGATACAGGGGGGGTCCCAGATACGCAGTATTTT. Supplemented by reference TRBV5-1 and TRBJ2-3, the full variable domain reads KAGVTQTPRYLIKTRGQQVTLSCSPISGHRSVSWYQQTPGQGLQFLFEYFSETQRNKGNFPGRFSGRQFSNSRSEMNVSTLELGDSALYLCASSLDTGGVPDTQYFGPGTRLTVL.

The chain links TRBV7-9 to TRBJ2-2, with D tentatively TRBD1 (5 bases). Germline V gives CDR1 SEHNR, CDR2 FQNEAQ (reference sequence). The V end was cut by 1 base, the J end by 5 bases, with 17 bases between. This CDR3 has 17 amino acids. The chain's CDR3 is CASSLDSQGLRTGELFF. CDR3 nucleotides: TGTGCCAGCAGCTTAGATAGTCAGGGCCTACGGACCGGGGAGCTGTTTTTT.

This chain joins TRBV9 and TRBJ2-1; TRBD2 matches 8 bases. V shed 2 bases, J shed 5 bases, and the junction held 6 bases outside the gene matches. CDR3 length: 15 amino acids. Germline CDR1 SGDLS, CDR2 YYNGEE. The CDR3 protein is CASSVRGGPNNEQFF. CDR3 coding DNA: TGTGCCAGCAGCGTCCGCGGGGGGCCCAACAATGAGCAGTTCTTC.

The rearrangement uses TRBV27 and TRBJ2-2; 11 nucleotides line up with TRBD1. CDR1 MNHEY and CDR2 SMNVEV come from the germline V gene (reference sequence). The CDR3 contains 18 residues. V lost 4 bases to trimming and J lost 4 bases; unmatched junction nucleotides: 11. CDR3 amino acids: CASSSPHRTGGGTGELFF. In DNA form, the CDR3 reads TGTGCCAGCAGTTCCCCACATCGGACAGGGGGCGGCACCGGGGAGCTGTTTTTT.

The chain has TRBV6-5 and TRBJ2-5, with no clear D. There are 14 residues in the CDR3. Germline CDR1 is MNHEY and CDR2 is SVGAGI. V dropped 6 bases and J dropped 5 bases, with 16 bases sitting between them. The CDR3 coding sequence is TGTGCCAGCAGGCTGTACGGTGGAGAGGAGACCCAGTACTTC. It is translated as CASRLYGGEETQYF.

This clone showed up just a few times. This chain joins TRBV2 and TRBJ1-1; TRBD1 is a possible D gene (5 bases). The germline V gene encodes CDR1 SNHLY and CDR2 FYNNEI. The CDR3 is 14 residues long. Trimming removed 7 bases at V and 5 bases at J, with 17 bases between. CDR3 sequence: CASTAAISGTEAFF. The CDR3 nucleotides are TGTGCCAGCACTGCCGCAATCTCAGGGACTGAAGCTTTCTTT. Supplemented by reference TRBV2 and TRBJ1-1, the full variable domain reads EPEVTQTPSHQVTQMGQEVILRCVPISNHLYFYWYRQILGQKVEFLVSFYNNEISEKSEIFDDQFSVERPDGSNFTLKIRSTKLEDSAMYFCASTAAISGTEAFFGQGTRLTVV.

This chain uses TRBV28 with TRBJ1-6; 7 positions match TRBD1. V shed 8 bases and J 0 bases; nucleotides not matched to a gene: 4. CDR1 and CDR2 (germline): MDHEN, SYDVKM. CDR3 size: 15 residues. The DNA of the CDR3 is TGTGCCAGCCGAAGACAGGGCTCCTATAATTCACCCCTCCACTTT. Amino acid sequence: CASRRQGSYNSPLHF.

The chain carries TRBV27 and TRBJ1-1; D not resolved. Trimming shortened V by 4 bases and J by 3 bases, and 9 bases separated the two germline ends. Germline assignment: CDR1 MNHEY and CDR2 SMNVEV (reference sequence). This CDR3 is 13 amino acids long. The CDR3 loop is CASSSRRYTEAFF. The CDR3 DNA sequence: TGTGCCAGCAGTTCCCGCAGATACACTGAAGCTTTCTTT.

The chain is built from TRBV10-3 and TRBJ2-6; TRBD2 agrees at 7 bases. CDR1 and CDR2 (germline): ENHRY, SYGVKD. This CDR3 contains 16 residues. J lost 0 bases, V lost 4 bases, and 3 bases had no gene match. In DNA form, the CDR3 reads TGTGCCATCAGTGGCGGGAGAGACTCTGGGGCCAACGTCCTGACTTTC. Protein sequence: CAISGGRDSGANVLTF.

The chain employs TRBV7-2 and TRBJ2-2, with TRBD1 as a possible D gene (6 bases). The CDR3 spans 14 residues. Germline CDR1 reads SGHTA; CDR2 reads FQGNSA. V was clipped by 8 bases and J by 4 bases, with 14 bases between them. The CDR3 protein is CASWGLRGTGELFF. CDR3 DNA sequence: TGTGCCAGCTGGGGGCTTCGCGGCACCGGGGAGCTGTTTTTT.

A single count supports this clone. The V call is TRBV4-2, the J call TRBJ1-6; D is unresolved. CDR1 LGHNA and CDR2 YNFKEQ come from the germline V gene. The V end was cut by 0 bases, the J end by 10 bases, with 10 bases between. The CDR3 extends over 14 amino acids. The CDR3 sequence: CASSQDRGGSPLHF. CDR3 nucleotide sequence: TGTGCCAGCAGCCAAGATAGAGGCGGGTCACCCCTCCACTTT.

A few counts support this clone. This chain uses TRBV30 with TRBJ1-2, with 7 bases fitting TRBD1. This CDR3 is 13 amino acids long. The germline CDR1 and CDR2 sequences are GTSNPN and SVGIG (reference sequence). V was pared by 6 bases and J by 0 bases, with 4 bases of the junction left unmatched. The CDR3 loop is CACTTGANYGYTF. Written as DNA, the CDR3 is TGTGCCTGCACCACAGGGGCTAACTATGGCTACACCTTC.

The chain combines TRBV18 with TRBJ2-7; 7 bases are a match to TRBD1. The CDR3 contains 14 residues. Trimming at V came to 4 bases and at J to 2 bases, leaving 5 bases not matched to a gene. The V gene's germline CDR1 is KGHSH and CDR2 LQKENI. The CDR3 spells CASSRPGGAYEQYF. CDR3 coding DNA: TGTGCCAGCTCACGGCCAGGGGGTGCCTACGAGCAGTACTTC.

This rearrangement joins TRBV2 to TRBJ2-7; the match to TRBD1 covers 7 bases. This CDR3 is 16 amino acids long. J was trimmed by 0 bases and V by 2 bases; bases with no gene match: 7. Germline V gives CDR1 SNHLY, CDR2 FYNNEI. The CDR3 DNA follows: TGTGCCAGCAGTGAACCGACAGGGATACTCTCCTACGAGCAGTACTTC. The encoded protein is CASSEPTGILSYEQYF.